These T cell receptor beta chains were read from a single sample in a study of T-cell reconstitution after alpha-beta-depleted transplantation in children. Each CDR3 protein is one row after TCRdb ran MiXCR on the PCR reads. In the table there are about 900,000 distinct CDR3 sequences, about 26% of which are singletons. The source material was PBMCs, mostly from graft donor cells, sampled 360 days after TCRalphabeta/CD19-depleted stem cell transplant. These receptor sequences come from a boy in the first two years of life who had a stem cell transplant for SCID, so the T cells may come from the graft donor. CDR3s include the opening cysteine and the closing phenylalanine or tryptophan. The D gene is left open where the match is weak. The size of a clone is reported for some rows only, either as once, few or many, or as a class for expanded clones.

CDR3aa: CASSQELAGGPYNEQFF
CDR3nt: TGTGCCAGCAGCCAAGAGCTAGCGGGGGGGCCGTACAATGAGCAGTTCTTC
j_gene: TRBJ2-1
abundance: once
v_gene: TRBV3-1
d_gene: TRBD2

CDR3aa: CASIPRGGHLNEQFF
CDR3nt: TGTGCCAGCATTCCGCGGGGGGGCCATTTGAATGAGCAGTTCTTC
j_gene: TRBJ2-1
abundance: NA
v_gene: TRBV12-3/TRBV12-4
d_gene: TRBD2

CDR3aa: CASSQDGRGAVETQYF
CDR3nt: TGCGCCAGCAGCCAAGATGGCCGGGGGGCCGTGGAGACCCAGTACTTC
j_gene: TRBJ2-5
abundance: NA
v_gene: TRBV4-1
d_gene: NA

CDR3aa: CSAPVAGEDTQYF
CDR3nt: TGCAGTGCTCCCGTCGCAGGGGAAGATACGCAGTATTTT
j_gene: TRBJ2-3
abundance: few
v_gene: TRBV20-1
d_gene: NA

CDR3aa: CASSLTGGGGWADTQYF
CDR3nt: TGTGCCAGCAGCTTAACAGGCGGCGGGGGGTGGGCAGATACGCAGTATTTT
j_gene: TRBJ2-3
abundance: NA
v_gene: TRBV7-3
d_gene: TRBD2

CDR3aa: CATSGGAIRSDTQYF
CDR3nt: TGTGCCACCAGCGGGGGGGCGATCCGATCAGATACGCAGTATTTT
j_gene: TRBJ2-3
abundance: few
v_gene: TRBV15
d_gene: NA

CDR3aa: CSAPRLGGEPPRNEQFF
CDR3nt: TGCAGTGCCCCGCGATTGGGGGGGGAACCGCCTCGCAATGAGCAGTTCTTC
j_gene: TRBJ2-1
abundance: few
v_gene: TRBV20-1
d_gene: TRBD2

CDR3aa: CSARGSGGAWQETQYF
CDR3nt: TGCAGTGCTAGGGGTAGCGGGGGGGCCTGGCAAGAGACCCAGTACTTC
j_gene: TRBJ2-5
abundance: few
v_gene: TRBV20-1
d_gene: TRBD2

CDR3aa: CSASPRAGEQYF
CDR3nt: TGCAGCGCGTCCCCCAGGGCGGGTGAGCAGTACTTC
j_gene: TRBJ2-7
abundance: NA
v_gene: TRBV29-1
d_gene: NA

CDR3aa: CAISVWGIGELFF
CDR3nt: TGTGCCATCAGTGTATGGGGGATCGGGGAGCTGTTTTTT
j_gene: TRBJ2-2
abundance: NA
v_gene: TRBV10-3
d_gene: NA

CDR3aa: CASSFARGSRGGQNEQFF
CDR3nt: TGTGCCAGCAGTTTTGCGAGGGGGAGCCGGGGGGGCCAGAATGAGCAGTTCTTC
j_gene: TRBJ2-1
abundance: NA
v_gene: TRBV12-3/TRBV12-4
d_gene: TRBD2

CDR3aa: CASSFLRGGLETQYF
CDR3nt: TGTGCCAGCAGTTTCCTCCGGGGAGGATTGGAGACCCAGTACTTC
j_gene: TRBJ2-5
abundance: NA
v_gene: TRBV6-2/TRBV6-3
d_gene: NA

CDR3aa: CASSVNLGGTEAFF
CDR3nt: TGCGCCAGCAGCGTCAACTTGGGAGGCACTGAAGCTTTCTTT
j_gene: TRBJ1-1
abundance: NA
v_gene: TRBV10-2
d_gene: NA

CDR3aa: CASSLAARAHGYGYTF
CDR3nt: TGCGCCAGCAGCTTGGCCGCGAGGGCCCACGGCTATGGCTACACCTTC
j_gene: TRBJ1-2
abundance: few
v_gene: TRBV5-1
d_gene: NA

CDR3aa: CASSHTDRGDYNEQFF
CDR3nt: TGTGCCAGCAGCCATACGGACAGGGGCGATTACAATGAGCAGTTCTTC
j_gene: TRBJ2-1
abundance: NA
v_gene: TRBV3-1
d_gene: TRBD1

CDR3aa: CASSQVGLALTDTQYF
CDR3nt: TGTGCCAGCAGCCAAGTTGGTCTAGCTCTCACAGATACGCAGTATTTT
j_gene: TRBJ2-3
abundance: NA
v_gene: TRBV4-2
d_gene: NA

CDR3aa: CASRGDRGYQETQYF
CDR3nt: TGTGCCAGCAGGGGGGACAGGGGATACCAAGAGACCCAGTACTTC
j_gene: TRBJ2-5
abundance: few
v_gene: TRBV5-6
d_gene: TRBD1

CDR3aa: CASSLRGARDIQYF
CDR3nt: TGTGCCAGCAGTTTAAGAGGGGCGCGAGACATTCAGTACTTC
j_gene: TRBJ2-4
abundance: NA
v_gene: TRBV12-3/TRBV12-4
d_gene: NA

CDR3aa: CASMTAAYEQYF
CDR3nt: TGTGCCAGTATGACAGCAGCCTACGAGCAGTACTTC
j_gene: TRBJ2-7
abundance: NA
v_gene: TRBV2
d_gene: NA

CDR3aa: CAISDGTGSYEQYF
CDR3nt: TGTGCCATCAGTGACGGGACGGGCTCCTACGAGCAGTACTTC
j_gene: TRBJ2-7
abundance: NA
v_gene: TRBV10-3
d_gene: NA

CDR3aa: CSAALAGGPGEQFF
CDR3nt: TGCAGCGCCGCACTAGCGGGGGGGCCGGGTGAGCAGTTCTTC
j_gene: TRBJ2-1
abundance: few
v_gene: TRBV29-1
d_gene: TRBD2

CDR3aa: CASSPSVGDAYNEQFF
CDR3nt: TGTGCCAGCAGCCCGAGCGTCGGGGACGCCTACAATGAGCAGTTCTTC
j_gene: TRBJ2-1
abundance: NA
v_gene: TRBV3-1
d_gene: NA

CDR3aa: CASSFLGKGNQPQHF
CDR3nt: TGTGCCAGCAGTTTCCTTGGGAAGGGCAATCAGCCCCAGCATTTT
j_gene: TRBJ1-5
abundance: NA
v_gene: TRBV12-3/TRBV12-4
d_gene: NA

CDR3aa: CCASGQGIPYQETQYF
CDR3nt: TGCTGTGCTTCGGGACAGGGGATTCCCTACCAAGAGACCCAGTACTTC
j_gene: TRBJ2-5
abundance: once
v_gene: TRBV20-1
d_gene: TRBD1

CDR3aa: CASSPTARSPNTEAFF
CDR3nt: TGTGCCAGCAGCCCAACGGCCAGGTCCCCGAACACTGAAGCTTTCTTT
j_gene: TRBJ1-1
abundance: few
v_gene: TRBV7-3
d_gene: NA

CDR3aa: CSARDWWRNEQFF
CDR3nt: TGCAGTGCTAGAGATTGGTGGCGCAATGAGCAGTTCTTC
j_gene: TRBJ2-1
abundance: few
v_gene: TRBV20-1
d_gene: NA

CDR3aa: CSAREPSGARQETQYF
CDR3nt: TGCAGTGCTAGGGAACCTAGCGGGGCGAGACAAGAGACCCAGTACTTC
j_gene: TRBJ2-5
abundance: NA
v_gene: TRBV20-1
d_gene: TRBD2

CDR3aa: CASSRHRGLGEQYF
CDR3nt: TGTGCCAGCAGTCGCCATAGGGGGCTGGGCGAGCAGTACTTC
j_gene: TRBJ2-7
abundance: many
v_gene: TRBV12-3/TRBV12-4
d_gene: TRBD1

CDR3aa: CSAIRAGWNEQFF
CDR3nt: TGCAGTGCCATCAGGGCGGGGTGGAATGAGCAGTTCTTC
j_gene: TRBJ2-1
abundance: NA
v_gene: TRBV20-1
d_gene: NA

CDR3aa: CASSLRTGPNEQYF
CDR3nt: TGTGCCAGCAGCTTACGGACAGGCCCAAACGAGCAGTACTTC
j_gene: TRBJ2-7
abundance: NA
v_gene: TRBV7-9
d_gene: TRBD1

CDR3aa: CATSSTGTEAFF
CDR3nt: TGTGCCACCAGCAGTACAGGGACTGAAGCTTTCTTT
j_gene: TRBJ1-1
abundance: NA
v_gene: TRBV15
d_gene: NA

CDR3aa: CASSRQGPTGELFF
CDR3nt: TGCGCCAGCAGCCGACAGGGGCCGACCGGGGAGCTGTTTTTT
j_gene: TRBJ2-2
abundance: NA
v_gene: TRBV5-1
d_gene: TRBD1

CDR3aa: CASSVEPTSGQETQYF
CDR3nt: TGTGCCAGCAGTGTCGAACCGACTAGCGGCCAAGAGACCCAGTACTTC
j_gene: TRBJ2-5
abundance: NA
v_gene: TRBV2
d_gene: TRBD2

CDR3aa: CTATQGGVSDTQYF
CDR3nt: TGCACCGCTACCCAAGGGGGCGTATCAGATACGCAGTATTTT
j_gene: TRBJ2-3
abundance: NA
v_gene: TRBV29-1
d_gene: TRBD1

CDR3aa: CSVGSRGKDEKLFF
CDR3nt: TGCAGCGTTGGCAGCCGAGGGAAGGATGAAAAACTGTTTTTT
j_gene: TRBJ1-4
abundance: once
v_gene: TRBV29-1
d_gene: NA

CDR3aa: CSAPLRVPELSEQYF
CDR3nt: TGCAGTGCTCCCCTCAGGGTTCCAGAATTATCCGAGCAGTACTTC
j_gene: TRBJ2-7
abundance: NA
v_gene: TRBV20-1
d_gene: NA

CDR3aa: CASSSTGGTASYNEQFF
CDR3nt: TGTGCCAGCAGCTCAACAGGGGGCACCGCCTCCTACAATGAGCAGTTCTTC
j_gene: TRBJ2-1
abundance: few
v_gene: TRBV7-3
d_gene: TRBD1

CDR3aa: CSAGPGDTVIPISYNEQFF
CDR3nt: TGCAGTGCTGGACCGGGGGATACTGTAATTCCGATCTCCTACAATGAGCAGTTCTTC
j_gene: TRBJ2-1
abundance: NA
v_gene: TRBV20-1
d_gene: NA

CDR3aa: CASSQGSGAGETQYF
CDR3nt: TGCGCCAGCAGCCAAGGTTCAGGGGCGGGAGAGACCCAGTACTTC
j_gene: TRBJ2-5
abundance: NA
v_gene: TRBV4-3
d_gene: NA

CDR3aa: CSAETQVAGGQQFF
CDR3nt: TGCAGTGCTGAGACCCAGGTAGCGGGGGGCCAGCAGTTCTTC
j_gene: TRBJ2-1
abundance: few
v_gene: TRBV20-1
d_gene: TRBD2

CDR3aa: CASSPQRRGDRQETQYF
CDR3nt: TGTGCCAGCAGTCCACAAAGGCGGGGGGACCGTCAAGAGACCCAGTACTTC
j_gene: TRBJ2-5
abundance: few
v_gene: TRBV12-3/TRBV12-4
d_gene: TRBD2

CDR3aa: CASSAGGPAYNEQFF
CDR3nt: TGTGCCAGCAGTGCCGGGGGCCCTGCCTACAATGAGCAGTTCTTC
j_gene: TRBJ2-1
abundance: many
v_gene: TRBV2
d_gene: NA

CDR3aa: CASSLPGGRSTDTQYF
CDR3nt: TGCGCCAGCAGCCTTCCCGGGGGCCGGAGCACAGATACGCAGTATTTT
j_gene: TRBJ2-3
abundance: NA
v_gene: TRBV5-1
d_gene: NA

CDR3aa: CASSRTTPYPYEQYF
CDR3nt: TGTGCCAGCAGTCGGACCACCCCTTACCCCTACGAGCAGTACTTC
j_gene: TRBJ2-7
abundance: few
v_gene: TRBV6-5
d_gene: NA

CDR3aa: CSARGDVANTQYF
CDR3nt: TGCAGTGCTCGTGGGGACGTGGCAAATACGCAGTATTTT
j_gene: TRBJ2-3
abundance: few
v_gene: TRBV20-1
d_gene: NA

CDR3aa: CASSTISGTQYF
CDR3nt: TGTGCCAGCAGTACAATCTCAGGGACCCAGTACTTC
j_gene: TRBJ2-5
abundance: NA
v_gene: TRBV25-1
d_gene: NA

CDR3aa: CASSPGGYEQFF
CDR3nt: TGTGCCAGCAGCCCGGGGGGGTATGAGCAGTTCTTC
j_gene: TRBJ2-1
abundance: NA
v_gene: TRBV7-8
d_gene: TRBD2

CDR3aa: CSGAERRTDTQYF
CDR3nt: TGCAGTGGGGCGGAGCGCCGCACAGATACGCAGTATTTT
j_gene: TRBJ2-3
abundance: once
v_gene: TRBV20-1
d_gene: NA

CDR3aa: CASSHATGTTEAFF
CDR3nt: TGCGCCAGCAGCCACGCCACCGGGACCACTGAAGCTTTCTTT
j_gene: TRBJ1-1
abundance: NA
v_gene: TRBV4-1
d_gene: NA

CDR3aa: CASSLYGQNRGHEQYF
CDR3nt: TGCGCCAGCAGCTTGTATGGGCAGAACAGGGGGCACGAGCAGTACTTC
j_gene: TRBJ2-7
abundance: NA
v_gene: TRBV5-1
d_gene: TRBD1

CDR3aa: CAWTRATDTQYF
CDR3nt: TGTGCCTGGACCCGGGCCACAGATACGCAGTATTTT
j_gene: TRBJ2-3
abundance: NA
v_gene: TRBV30
d_gene: NA

CDR3aa: CASSFRDALRTGNTIYF
CDR3nt: TGTGCCAGCAGCTTCCGGGACGCCCTCCGGACGGGAAACACCATATATTTT
j_gene: TRBJ1-3
abundance: few
v_gene: TRBV11-3
d_gene: NA

CDR3aa: CSASPTRDTRAGEQYF
CDR3nt: TGCAGTGCTAGCCCGACCCGGGACACAAGGGCGGGTGAGCAGTACTTC
j_gene: TRBJ2-7
abundance: NA
v_gene: TRBV20-1
d_gene: NA

CDR3aa: CASSLGGGDNQETQYF
CDR3nt: TGCGCCAGCAGTCTAGGCGGAGGGGACAACCAAGAGACCCAGTACTTC
j_gene: TRBJ2-5
abundance: few
v_gene: TRBV5-1
d_gene: NA

CDR3aa: CSAIAASREINEKLFF
CDR3nt: TGCAGTGCTATTGCGGCATCTAGGGAAATTAATGAAAAACTGTTTTTT
j_gene: TRBJ1-4
abundance: few
v_gene: TRBV20-1
d_gene: NA

CDR3aa: CASSPLAPETQYF
CDR3nt: TGTGCCAGCAGCCCACTAGCCCCAGAGACCCAGTACTTC
j_gene: TRBJ2-5
abundance: NA
v_gene: TRBV5-5
d_gene: NA